Presented here are 17 T cell receptor beta chains from one specimen sequenced in a study of cytomegalovirus exposure and HLA in healthy donors. PCR used 60 Vbeta primers and 13 Jbeta primers. The data were produced by immunoSEQ multiplex PCR, yet TCRdb's version contains in-frame clones alone and is incomplete. The data hold around 120,000 clones, with roughly 15% observed a single time. The sequencing input was PBMCs. The receptors were sampled from a woman aged 18-30 years in good health and CMV-seronegative.

V gene TRBV19 combines with J gene TRBJ1-6; TRBD1 might be the D (6 bases). The V and J ends lost 5 bases and 4 bases respectively, with 9 bases between them. Germline CDR1 reads LNHDA; CDR2 reads SQIVND (reference sequence). This CDR3 contains 14 residues. Here the CDR3 DNA reads TGTGCCAGTAGTGTGGACAGTTATAATTCACCCCTCCACTTT. As protein: CASSVDSYNSPLHF. Full variable domain (outside the CDR3, taken from reference TRBV19 and TRBJ1-6): DGGITQSPKYLFRKEGQNVTLSCEQNLNHDAMYWYRQDPGQGLRLIYYSQIVNDFQKGDIAEGYSVSREKKESFPLTVTSAQKNPTAFYLCASSVDSYNSPLHFGNGTRLTVT.

This clone was counted a few times. The chain is built from TRBV29-1 and TRBJ1-1, with no clear D. V lost 6 bases and J lost 0, with 5 bases in between. CDR1 and CDR2 (germline): SQVTM, ANQGSEA. This CDR3 comprises 11 residues. The CDR3 reads CSVTVNTEAFF. CDR3 sequence (DNA): TGCAGCGTCACAGTGAACACTGAAGCTTTCTTT.

This chain joins TRBV2 and TRBJ1-5, with D uncertain. The V gene's germline CDR1 is SNHLY and CDR2 FYNNEI. Between the trimmed V and J ends, which lost 2 bases and 0 bases, there was a span of 8 bases. This CDR3 is 15 amino acids long. The CDR3 DNA reads TGTGCCAGCAGTGAACTCAGTCATAGCAATCAGCCCCAGCATTTT. Amino acids: CASSELSHSNQPQHF. Full variable domain (missing parts from reference TRBV2 and TRBJ1-5): EPEVTQTPSHQVTQMGQEVILRCVPISNHLYFYWYRQILGQKVEFLVSFYNNEISEKSEIFDDQFSVERPDGSNFTLKIRSTKLEDSAMYFCASSELSHSNQPQHFGDGTRLSIL.

In this sample, this clone turned up a few times. The V and J genes are TRBV7-9 and TRBJ2-5; D may be TRBD1 (6 bases). Trimming shortened V by 4 bases and J by 4 bases, and 19 bases separated the two germline ends. The germline gives CDR1 SEHNR, CDR2 FQNEAQ (reference sequence). The CDR3 has 16 residues. CDR3: CASSSTTGYVRETQYF. CDR3 sequence (DNA): TGTGCCAGCAGCTCAACAACAGGGTACGTGAGAGAGACCCAGTACTTC.

In this sample, this clone turned up a few times. This chain links TRBV28 with TRBJ1-4, with D hard to call. The CDR3 loop spans 16 amino acids. Trimming took 4 bases from V and 5 from J, leaving 17 bases between them. Per germline, CDR1 MDHEN and CDR2 SYDVKM. The CDR3 reads CASSSSHARVNEKLFF. Here the CDR3 DNA reads TGTGCCAGCAGTTCATCACATGCGAGGGTCAATGAAAAACTGTTTTTT.

This clone appeared a few times. The rearrangement joins TRBV6-5 to TRBJ2-5, with 11 bases lining up with TRBD2. With 0 bases clipped from V and 4 bases from J, the junction kept 4 bases outside the gene matches. Germline CDR1 and CDR2: MNHEY and SVGAGI. The CDR3 is 16 residues long. The DNA of the CDR3 is TGTGCCAGCAGTTACTCGATCGGGACTAGCGGAGAGACCCAGTACTTC. It yields the protein CASSYSIGTSGETQYF.

This chain uses TRBV6-5 with TRBJ1-5; a weak D match, TRBD1 (6 bases). This CDR3 is 15 amino acids long. In germline, CDR1 is MNHEY, CDR2 SVGAGI. V was cut by 7 bases and J by 3 bases, with 16 bases left in between. The CDR3 sequence is CASKGLDSYNQPQHF. DNA for the CDR3: TGTGCCAGCAAAGGGTTGGACAGCTACAATCAGCCCCAGCATTTT.

This chain uses TRBV5-6 with TRBJ2-7; perhaps TRBD2 as D (6 bases). The CDR3 length is 15 residues. Germline CDR1 is SGHDT and CDR2 is YYEEEE. V shed 4 bases and J shed 5 bases, with 19 bases lying between them. The CDR3 nucleotides are TGTGCCAGCAGCCTCGCGGGGCGGGCGGCGGACGAGCAGTACTTC. This translates into CASSLAGRAADEQYF.

The table lists this clone with a few counts. V is TRBV5-6 and J is TRBJ2-7; 7 bases are shared with TRBD2. The junction had 10 bases not matched to a gene; V was cut back by 4 bases and J by 0 bases. CDR1 is SGHDT and CDR2 is YYEEEE in the germline V gene. The CDR3 contains 16 residues. CDR3 DNA sequence: TGTGCCAGCAGCCAAGGGGACTACCTCAGCTCCTACGAGCAGTACTTC. Protein product: CASSQGDYLSSYEQYF.

The genes are TRBV30 and TRBJ2-1, with a tentative D call TRBD2 (6 bases). The ends were cut back, 0 bases at V and 2 bases at J, with 20 bases in the middle. This CDR3 spans 18 amino acids. Germline V gene sequence: CDR1 GTSNPN, CDR2 SVGIG (reference sequence). The CDR3 bases are TGTGCCTGGAGTGTAAGGGCGTTCTCCAGGAGGGCCTACAATGAGCAGTTCTTC. Translated: CAWSVRAFSRRAYNEQFF. The full variable domain, with the rest looked up from reference TRBV30 and TRBJ2-1, is SQTIHQWPATLVQPVGSPLSLECTVEGTSNPNLYWYRQAAGRGLQLLFYSVGIGQISSEVPQNLSASRPQDRQFILSSKKLLLSDSGFYLCAWSVRAFSRRAYNEQFFGPGTRLTVL.

This clone was counted between two and nine times. The chain combines TRBV14 with TRBJ1-1; 7 bases are shared with TRBD1. V was clipped by 7 bases and J by 0 bases; unmatched bases: 2. CDR3 length equals 13 residues. The V gene's germline CDR1 is SGHDN and CDR2 FVKESK. CDR3 nucleotide sequence: TGTGCCAGCAAGGGACAGTTGAACACTGAAGCTTTCTTT. It codes for CASKGQLNTEAFF.

A few counts support this clone. The genes are TRBV9 and TRBJ2-2; D is undetermined. The V gene's germline CDR1 is SGDLS and CDR2 YYNGEE. The CDR3 contains 12 residues. V was shortened by 6 bases and J by 0 bases, with 3 bases between the two germline ends. CDR3 nucleotide sequence: TGTGCCAGCACTCCGAACACCGGGGAGCTGTTTTTT. This gives the protein CASTPNTGELFF.

The CDR3 bases are TGCGCCAGCAGCGGCTGGGGGCGGTCGGCCGGGGAGCTGTTTTTT. It specifies CASSGWGRSAGELFF. The chain uses TRBV5-1 and TRBJ2-2; D is possibly TRBD1 (6 bases). The CDR3 has 15 residues. CDR1 and CDR2 from the germline V gene are SGHRS and YFSETQ. Trimming cost V 4 bases and J 6 bases, with 16 bases left between them.

The CDR3 protein is CAWSVLSEQYF. As DNA, the CDR3 is TGTGCCTGGAGTGTACTGTCCGAGCAGTACTTC. This sequence joins TRBV30 and TRBJ2-7; D gene ambiguous. Trimming took 0 bases from V and 6 from J, leaving 6 bases between them. The CDR3 loop spans 11 amino acids. From germline, CDR1 is GTSNPN and CDR2 SVGIG (reference sequence).

This clone was recorded a few times. The V call is TRBV27, the J call TRBJ1-6; the D gene is possibly TRBD1 (6 bases). V lost 2 bases and J 14 bases, leaving 10 bases between the germline ends. This CDR3 has 12 residues. Germline V gene data show CDR1 as MNHEY and CDR2 as SMNVEV (reference sequence). CDR3 bases: TGTGCCAGCAGTTTAGGGGGGGCATCCCTCCACTTT. Amino acids: CASSLGGASLHF.

This clone was seen more than once but under ten times. The gene calls are TRBV15 and TRBJ2-7, with D perhaps matching TRBD1 (6 bases). Trimming cost V 3 bases and J 5 bases, with 14 bases left between them. The V gene's germline CDR1 is LNHNV and CDR2 YYDKDF (reference sequence). This CDR3 is built from 14 residues. CDR3 sequence: CATSRQGPFDEQYF. As DNA, the CDR3 is TGTGCCACCAGCAGGCAGGGGCCGTTCGACGAGCAGTACTTC.

The chain links TRBV23-1 to TRBJ2-7; maybe TRBD2 (5 bases). TRBV23-1 is an open reading frame, and its role is uncertain. Trimming took 2 bases from V and 0 from J, leaving 17 bases between them. The CDR3 loop spans 17 amino acids. The CDR3: CASSQRLWRVFSYEQYF. The DNA for the CDR3 is TGCGCCAGCAGTCAAAGGCTGTGGCGGGTATTCTCCTACGAGCAGTACTTC.